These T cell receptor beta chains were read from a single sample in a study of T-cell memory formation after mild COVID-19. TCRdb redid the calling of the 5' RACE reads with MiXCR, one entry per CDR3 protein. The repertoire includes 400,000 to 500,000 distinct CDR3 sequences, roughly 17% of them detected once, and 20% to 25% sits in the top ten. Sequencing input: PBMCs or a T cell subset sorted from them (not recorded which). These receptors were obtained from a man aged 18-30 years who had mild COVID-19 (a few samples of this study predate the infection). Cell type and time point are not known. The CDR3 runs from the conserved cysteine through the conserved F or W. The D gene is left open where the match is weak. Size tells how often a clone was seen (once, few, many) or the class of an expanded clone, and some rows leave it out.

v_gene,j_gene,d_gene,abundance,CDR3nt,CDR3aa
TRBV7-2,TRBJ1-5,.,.,TGTGCCAGCAGCACTCAGGGGCAGCAGCCCCAGCATTTT,CASSTQGQQPQHF
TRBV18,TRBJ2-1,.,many,TGTGCCAGCTCACCGGGGAATATCGAGGGTAATGAGCAGTTCTTC,CASSPGNIEGNEQFF
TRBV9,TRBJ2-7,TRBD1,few,TGTGCCAGCAGCAACGGTCCGGACAGGGGGATCTACGAGCAGTACTTC,CASSNGPDRGIYEQYF
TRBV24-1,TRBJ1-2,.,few,TGTGCCACCAGTGATGGAGTTACGGCAGGGAATGGCTACACCTTC,CATSDGVTAGNGYTF
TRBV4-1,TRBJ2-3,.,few,TGCGCCAGCAGCCAAGGTGACCTGAGCACAGATACGCAGTATTTT,CASSQGDLSTDTQYF
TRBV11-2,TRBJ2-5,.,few,TGTGCCAGCAGCTTAACCGGGAGTCGAGAGACCCAGTACTTC,CASSLTGSRETQYF
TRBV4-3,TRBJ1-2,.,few,TGCGCCAGCAGCCAAGGCGAAGGGGGAGACGGCTACACCTTC,CASSQGEGGDGYTF
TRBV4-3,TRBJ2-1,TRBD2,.,TGCGCCAGCAGCCGGGAGCTAGCGGTCTACAATGAGCAGTTCTTC,CASSRELAVYNEQFF
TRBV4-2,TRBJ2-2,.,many,TGTGCCAGCAGCCCTAAGGGGGGGGCCCTCACCGGGGAGCTGTTTTTT,CASSPKGGALTGELFF
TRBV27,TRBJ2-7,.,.,TGTGCCAGCAGTGTCACAGGGCAGAGCTCCTACGAGCAGTACTTC,CASSVTGQSSYEQYF
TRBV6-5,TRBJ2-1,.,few,TGTGCCAGCAGGCCCACAGGGGAGGGGGGGAATGAGCAGTTCTTC,CASRPTGEGGNEQFF
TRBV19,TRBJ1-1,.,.,TGTGCCAGTAGTATTGGGCTCGAAGCTTTCTTT,CASSIGLEAFF
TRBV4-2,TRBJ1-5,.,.,TGTGCCAGCAGCCAAGATGTACAGGGATGGCCCTATCAGCCCCAGCATTTT,CASSQDVQGWPYQPQHF
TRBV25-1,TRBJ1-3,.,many,TGTGCCAGCAGCCCCGGCCATACTGGAAACACCATATATTTT,CASSPGHTGNTIYF
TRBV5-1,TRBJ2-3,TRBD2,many,TGCGCCAGCAGCTCCGGGACTAGCGGGGGCACAGATACGCAGTATTTT,CASSSGTSGGTDTQYF
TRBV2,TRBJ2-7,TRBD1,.,TGTGCCAGCAGGGGACAGATTCGGTACGAGCAGTACTTC,CASRGQIRYEQYF
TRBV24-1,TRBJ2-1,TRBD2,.,TGTGCCACCAGTGATCCGACTAGCGGGGGCCTTAATGAGCAGTTCTTC,CATSDPTSGGLNEQFF
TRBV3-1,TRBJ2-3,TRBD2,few,TGTGCCACTAAGAGAGCGGGGGGTAAGGATACGCAGTATTTT,CATKRAGGKDTQYF
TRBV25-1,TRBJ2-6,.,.,TGTGCCAGCAGTGAAATAAGGGGTACTGGGGCCAACGTCCTGACTTTC,CASSEIRGTGANVLTF
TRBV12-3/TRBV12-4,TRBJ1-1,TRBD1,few,TGTGCCAGCAGTCCCACGGACAGGGAGGGTGCTGAAGCTTTCTTT,CASSPTDREGAEAFF
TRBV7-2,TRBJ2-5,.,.,TGTGCCAGCAGGGACTCATTATTCACCCAGTACTTC,CASRDSLFTQYF
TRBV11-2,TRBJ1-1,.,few,TGTGCCAGCAGCTTATTCCCGGCCGGCGCTGAAGCTTTCTTT,CASSLFPAGAEAFF
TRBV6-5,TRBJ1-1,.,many,TGTGCCAGCAGCCCCTTTGGCACTGAAGCTTTCTTT,CASSPFGTEAFF
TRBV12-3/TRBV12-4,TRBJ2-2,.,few,TGTGCCAGCAGTTTGACGCCAACCAGCACCGGGGAGCTGTTTTTT,CASSLTPTSTGELFF
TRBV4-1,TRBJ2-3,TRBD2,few,TGCGCCAGCAGCCAAGACGGAGCGGGGGGATCAGATACGCAGTATTTT,CASSQDGAGGSDTQYF
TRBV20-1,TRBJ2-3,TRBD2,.,TGCAGTGCTAGTCCTAGCGGGGGGGCCGATCTGGGAGATACGCAGTATTTT,CSASPSGGADLGDTQYF
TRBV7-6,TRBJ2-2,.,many,TGTGCCAGCAGCGACGCACCGGTGAACACCGGGGAGCTGTTTTTT,CASSDAPVNTGELFF